These 9 T cell receptor beta chains were sequenced from one sample in a study of blood T cells in healthy people across ages. The authors ran a second PCR of 7 to 11 cycles using a sample-barcoded 5' primer and a J-beta primer mix. Each CDR3 protein gets one entry after TCRdb re-called the 5' RACE reads with MiXCR. The profile shows over a million distinct CDR3 sequences, under 30% of them singletons. Separately, the same data were catalogued under a study of T cells of mothers and their children.

The sample was blood. These receptors were taken from a girl under 10 years old in good health.

This clonotype was detected only a few times. This chain links TRBV7-2 with TRBJ2-5; D possibly corresponds to TRBD1 (8 bases). The DNA end favors TRBJ2-7, so the J call may be wrong. This CDR3 is 14 amino acids long. Germline V CDR1 and CDR2: SGHTA, FQGNSA. CDR3 DNA sequence: TGTGCCAGCACCATAACAGGGGGGGGATACGAGCAGTACTTC. Encoded protein: CASTITGGGYEQYF.

The table lists this clonotype with a few counts. J is TRBJ2-3 and V is TRBV7-9; D ambiguous. Germline lookup yields CDR1 SEHNR and CDR2 FQNEAQ (reference sequence). The CDR3 length is 15 residues. V was trimmed by 10 bases and J by 4 bases, leaving 21 bases between them. The CDR3 spells CATNGPLGMADTQYF. Here the CDR3 DNA reads TGTGCCACCAATGGACCGCTGGGAATGGCAGATACGCAGTATTTT.

CDR3 protein: CASSSPGFGGETQYF. CDR3 nucleotide sequence: TGTGCCAGCAGCTCCCCGGGGTTCGGCGGTGAGACCCAGTACTTC. V gene TRBV11-1 combines with J gene TRBJ2-5; D is perhaps TRBD2 (5 bases). This CDR3 has 15 amino acids. Trimming cost V 4 bases and J 5 bases, with 17 bases left between them. Germline V CDR1 and CDR2: SGHAT, FQDESV (reference sequence).

Worth noting for this clonotype: Relative to the germline gene, one junction end is altered; a read error may explain this. V is TRBV4-1 and J is TRBJ1-1, with 11 bases matching TRBD1. The CDR3 spans 16 residues. CDR1 and CDR2 (germline): MGHRA, YSYEKL. The CDR3, as DNA: TGCGCCAGCAGCCAAGATCCCGGGACAGGGGGTATAAGTCCTCTCTTT. Protein product: CASSQDPGTGGISPLF.

The rearrangement links TRBV12-5 to TRBJ2-5; TRBD2 might be the D (5 bases). The CDR3 loop spans 13 amino acids. V lost 2 bases and J 2 bases, leaving 6 bases between the germline ends. Germline CDR1 LGHNT, CDR2 FRNRAP. The CDR3 region has the DNA TGTGCTAGTGGTTTGTCGGGGCAAGAGACCCAGTACTTC. Protein: CASGLSGQETQYF.

This chain connects TRBV28 to TRBJ2-4, with D hard to call. This CDR3 has 13 residues. Looked up from germline, CDR1 is MDHEN and CDR2 is SYDVKM. V lost 5 bases, J lost 5 bases, and 10 bases lay in between. The chain's CDR3 is CASSAPGENIQYF. The CDR3 region has the DNA TGTGCCAGCAGTGCTCCTGGGGAAAACATTCAGTACTTC.

The sample holds one count of this clonotype. V is TRBV2 and J is TRBJ2-5, with 9 bases fitting TRBD2. The DNA end is a closer match to TRBJ2-1, so the J assignment may be wrong. The CDR3 totals 13 residues. The germline V gene has CDR1 SNHLY and CDR2 FYNNEI. CDR3 nucleotide sequence: TGTGCCAGCGACTCTAGCGGGATTGGCGAGCAGTTCTTC. Translation gives CASDSSGIGEQFF.

This clonotype has just a few counts. The chain recombines TRBV27 with TRBJ1-4; D is uncertain. Looked up from germline, CDR1 is MNHEY and CDR2 is SMNVEV (reference sequence). The CDR3 totals 13 residues. V shed 5 bases and J shed 4 bases, with 8 bases lying between them. Here the CDR3 reads CASSPVINEKLFF. The CDR3 DNA follows: TGTGCCAGCAGTCCAGTGATTAATGAAAAACTGTTTTTT.

The chain carries TRBV2 and TRBJ1-2; the match to TRBD1 covers 9 bases. Germline CDR1 SNHLY, CDR2 FYNNEI. J was trimmed by 3 bases and V by 5 bases; bases with no gene match: 7. The CDR3 is 15 residues long. Here the CDR3 reads CASSSGTGNYYGYTF. The CDR3 bases are TGTGCCAGCAGTTCCGGGACAGGGAATTACTATGGCTACACCTTC.